This T cell receptor beta chain was captured in a study of graft-versus-host responses after intestinal transplantation. Study details: Every recipient underwent anti-thymocyte globulin induction, then tacrolimus and steroids for three to four years.

V was pared by 3 bases and J by 5 bases, with 7 bases of the junction left unmatched. CDR1 is ENHRY, CDR2 SYGVKD, per germline. This CDR3 comprises 15 residues. Only in-frame clones appear in the TCRdb table, and some are missing; sequencing was by immunoSEQ multiplex PCR. The data show over 90,000 clones, with around 91% seen just once and 0.18% held by the top ten. This clone has only a few counts. The antigen is undetermined. Study conclusions and caveats: The marrow of recipients harbored GvH clones, and ileum or blood showed some of them first.

The J gene is TRBJ2-3, the V gene TRBV10-3; 8 bases are a match to TRBD2. This TCR was sampled from a human donor who was the organ donor for an intestinal transplant. Sequenced here: unstimulated CD4+ T cells sorted from spleen or lymph node cells, sampled before transplant. The CDR3 coding sequence is TGTGCCATCAGTGAAGCCGGGGGGGCAGTAGATACGCAGTATTTT. It is translated as CAISEAGGAVDTQYF.